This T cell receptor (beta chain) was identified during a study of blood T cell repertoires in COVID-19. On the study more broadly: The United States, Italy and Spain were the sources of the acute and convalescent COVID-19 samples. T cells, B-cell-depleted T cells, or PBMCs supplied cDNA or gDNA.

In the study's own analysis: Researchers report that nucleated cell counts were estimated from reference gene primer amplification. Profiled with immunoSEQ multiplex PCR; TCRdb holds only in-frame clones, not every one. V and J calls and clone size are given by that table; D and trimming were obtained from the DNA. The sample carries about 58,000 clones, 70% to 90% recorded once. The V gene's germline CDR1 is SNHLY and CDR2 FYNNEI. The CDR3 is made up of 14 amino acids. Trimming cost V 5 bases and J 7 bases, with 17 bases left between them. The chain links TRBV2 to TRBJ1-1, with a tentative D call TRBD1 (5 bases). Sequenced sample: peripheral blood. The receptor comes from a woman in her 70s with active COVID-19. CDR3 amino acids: CASSSGTGFGEAFF. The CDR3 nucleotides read TGTGCCAGCAGTTCCGGGACTGGTTTCGGTGAAGCTTTCTTT.